The 9 T cell receptor beta chains below come from one sample, sequenced in a study of blood T cells in healthy people across ages. Sample-barcoded 5' priming and a J-beta primer mix drove a second PCR of about 6 to 12 cycles. TCRdb redid the calling of the 5' RACE reads with MiXCR, one entry per CDR3 protein. The table records about 2 million distinct CDR3 sequences, roughly 49% of them present only once. Sequences were obtained from blood. These TCRs come from a woman aged 40 to 50 in good health.

V usage is TRBV7-8 and J usage is TRBJ1-6; a weak D match, TRBD1 (5 bases). The CDR3 length is 16 residues. Trimming stripped 1 base from V and 5 bases from J, with 12 bases between. Per the germline V gene, CDR1 is SGHVS and CDR2 is FQNEAQ. CDR3 coding DNA: TGTGCCAGCAGCTTAGTGATTACAGGAGATAATTCACCCCTCCACTTT. It codes for CASSLVITGDNSPLHF.

CDR3 DNA: TGTGCCAGCAGCTTAGTGCGGCTAGCGGGGGGCCACCAAGAGACCCAGTACTTC. Translation: CASSLVRLAGGHQETQYF. The rearrangement links TRBV7-2 to TRBJ2-5, with 11 bases aligning to TRBD2. This CDR3 is built from 18 residues. The germline V gene encodes CDR1 SGHTA and CDR2 FQGNSA. The V and J ends lost 1 base and 0 bases, in that order; junction bases with no gene match: 7.

This sequence joins TRBV6-6 and TRBJ2-1; D is possibly TRBD1 or TRBD2 (6 bases each). Germline V gene data show CDR1 as MNHNY and CDR2 as SVGAGI (reference sequence). Deletions cut 10 bases from V and 0 bases from J, with 16 bases between. The CDR3 runs to 15 residues. CDR3 bases: TGTGCCATCCGAGGGGGGTCCAGCTCCTACAATGAGCAGTTCTTC. Translating gives CAIRGGSSSYNEQFF.

V gene TRBV9 combines with J gene TRBJ2-1, with 9 bases matching TRBD2. This CDR3 comprises 15 residues. In germline, CDR1 is SGDLS, CDR2 YYNGEE. With V trimmed by 0 bases and J by 9 bases, 7 bases remained unmatched. The CDR3 sequence is CASSVGAGGPVEQFF. The DNA for the CDR3 is TGTGCCAGCAGCGTAGGTGCGGGGGGGCCGGTTGAGCAGTTCTTC.

The chain is built from TRBV7-9 and TRBJ1-4; D ambiguous. The length of the CDR3 is 15 residues. Germline assignment: CDR1 SEHNR and CDR2 FQNEAQ (reference sequence). V shed 1 base and J shed 4 bases, with 10 bases lying between them. This chain's CDR3 is CASSLDCDNNEKLFF. Written as DNA, the CDR3 is TGTGCCAGCAGCTTAGACTGTGACAATAATGAAAAACTGTTTTTT. Looking up the rest from reference TRBV7-9 and TRBJ1-4 gives the full variable domain: DTGVSQNPRHKITKRGQNVTFRCDPISEHNRLYWYRQTLGQGPEFLTYFQNEAQLEKSRLLSDRFSAERPKGSFSTLEIQRTEQGDSAMYLCASSLDCDNNEKLFFGSGTQLSVL.

The rearrangement uses TRBV28 and TRBJ2-4; either TRBD1 or TRBD2 may supply D (7 bases each). The J call may not be correct, given that the DNA end is closer to TRBJ2-7. From germline, CDR1 is MDHEN and CDR2 SYDVKM. This CDR3 comprises 15 residues. As DNA, the CDR3 is TGTGCCAGCAGCCCACAGGGGAGGGGTCTCTACGAGCAGTACTTC. It specifies CASSPQGRGLYEQYF.

The chain is built from TRBV27 and TRBJ2-7, with D possibly being TRBD2 (7 bases). The CDR3 has 12 amino acids. Per the germline V gene, CDR1 is MNHEY and CDR2 is SMNVEV (reference sequence). Trimming left V 4 bases short and J 9 bases short, with 13 bases between. CDR3 protein: CASSSIGGVQYF. As DNA, the CDR3 is TGTGCCAGCAGTTCCATAGGGGGGGTGCAGTACTTC.

The chain uses TRBV6-5 and TRBJ1-2; 8 bases line up with TRBD1. Trimming at V came to 6 bases and at J to 5 bases, leaving 8 bases not matched to a gene. CDR1 is MNHEY and CDR2 is SVGAGI in the germline V gene. The CDR3 extends over 14 amino acids. CDR3 sequence: CASRYQGARYGYTF. The CDR3 region has the DNA TGTGCCAGCAGGTACCAGGGGGCTAGATATGGCTACACCTTC.

The chain is built from TRBV6-1 and TRBJ2-3, with 7 bases that match TRBD1. Looked up from germline, CDR1 is MNHNS and CDR2 is SASEGT. V trimming: 1 base; J trimming: 1 base; junction bases outside the gene matches: 5. The CDR3 sequence is 16 residues long. The CDR3 loop reads CASSEDRTGRTDTQYF. For the CDR3, the DNA is TGTGCCAGCAGTGAAGATAGGACAGGACGCACAGATACGCAGTATTTT.